This record looks at one T cell receptor beta chain sequence and its context. Data came from immunoSEQ multiplex PCR; TCRdb stores just in-frame clones and leaves some out. The sample lists 50,000 to 60,000 clones, 82% occurring once. The sample is drawn from a study of radiotherapy plus CTLA-4 blockade in lung cancer. Across the whole study: Patients showed objective responses in 15% to 20% of cases, and disease control was achieved by approximately 30%.

Trimming stripped 2 bases from V and 4 bases from J, with 6 bases between. The CDR3 runs 12 residues. Germline CDR1 reads MDHEN; CDR2 reads SYDVKM. The sample was peripheral blood, taken from a patient treated with radiotherapy plus ipilimumab. The sequence was collected from a human donor with non-small cell lung cancer whose response to radiotherapy plus ipilimumab could not be evaluated. The gene calls are TRBV28 and TRBJ2-7; weak D call: TRBD2 (5 bases). The DNA for the CDR3 is TGTGCCAGCAGTTTAGGAGGTTACGAGCAGTACTTC. Encoded protein: CASSLGGYEQYF.